The 13 T cell receptor beta chains listed next were all sequenced from one sample in a study of PD-1 blockade in mismatch repair-deficient tumors. Measured with immunoSEQ multiplex PCR; TCRdb has only the in-frame clones, and not every one. The sample records about 120,000 clones, 70% to 90% being singletons. The source was peripheral blood, collected 44 weeks after starting pembrolizumab. These receptors came from an adult with mismatch repair-deficient cancer.

The rearrangement uses TRBV7-2 and TRBJ2-7; D is unclear. Germline values: CDR1 SGHTA, CDR2 FQGNSA. The CDR3 is 12 residues long. The V end was cut by 3 bases, the J end by 2 bases, with 5 bases between. The CDR3 reads CASSFLAYEQYF. In DNA form, the CDR3 reads TGTGCCAGCAGCTTTCTGGCCTACGAGCAGTACTTC.

This clone was recorded once. The chain links TRBV27 to TRBJ2-7; D ambiguous. The CDR3 has 13 residues. The V gene lost 3 bases and the J gene lost 0 bases, with 6 bases spanning the gap. Germline values: CDR1 MNHEY, CDR2 SMNVEV (reference sequence). CDR3 region: CASSFGPSYEQYF. As DNA, the CDR3 is TGTGCCAGCAGTTTTGGGCCCTCCTACGAGCAGTACTTC.

This clone was recorded once. This chain uses TRBV5-7 with TRBJ1-1; D ambiguous. TRBV5-7 belongs to the ORF category, with a function that is uncertain. V was cut by 0 bases and J by 1 base, with 13 bases left in between. The CDR3 extends over 16 amino acids. CDR3 in amino acids: CASSLEGRGSNTEAFF. CDR3 nucleotide sequence: TGTGCCAGCAGCTTGGAAGGGCGGGGATCGAACACTGAAGCTTTCTTT.

This chain uses TRBV21-1 with TRBJ2-1; the listed D gene, TRBD2, was not tested against the DNA. TRBV21-1 is given as a pseudogene. This CDR3 has 20 amino acids. CDR3 residues: CASSPLLGGPSFNVNNEQFF. For the CDR3, the DNA is TGTGCCAGCAGCCCCCTCCTGGGGGGGCCTAGCTTCAACGTGAACAATGAGCAGTTCTTC.

The CDR3 sequence is CASSYSPGTTDTQYF. CDR3 DNA: TGTGCCAGCAGTTACTCCCCGGGTACCACAGATACGCAGTATTTT. The chain combines TRBV6-5 with TRBJ2-3, with D hard to call. The CDR3 is 15 residues long. V lost 0 bases to trimming and J lost 2 bases, with 9 bases between them. Germline values: CDR1 MNHEY, CDR2 SVGAGI.

The chain is built from TRBV5-6 and TRBJ1-2, with D hard to call. The CDR3 totals 13 residues. V dropped 2 bases and J dropped 2 bases, with 7 bases sitting between them. Looked up from germline, CDR1 is SGHDT and CDR2 is YYEEEE. This CDR3 reads CASSLTVNYGYTF. DNA for the CDR3: TGTGCCAGCAGCTTAACAGTGAACTATGGCTACACCTTC.

The gene calls are TRBV5-1 and TRBJ2-7; either TRBD1 or TRBD2 may fit D (5 bases each). Trimming took 0 bases from V and 6 from J, leaving 10 bases between them. Looked up from germline, CDR1 is SGHRS and CDR2 is YFSETQ. The CDR3 consists of 13 residues. CDR3: CASSLAWGSEQYF. The CDR3 DNA reads as TGCGCCAGCAGCTTGGCCTGGGGGAGCGAGCAGTACTTC.

This clone has just one count. The V gene is TRBV5-1, the J gene TRBJ2-1, with 10 bases fitting TRBD2. Germline CDR1 reads SGHRS; CDR2 reads YFSETQ. V was pared by 4 bases and J by 3 bases, with 4 bases of the junction left unmatched. The CDR3 loop spans 15 amino acids. DNA for the CDR3: TGCGCCAGCAGCGGGGGACTAGCGCTCTACAATGAGCAGTTCTTC. It codes for CASSGGLALYNEQFF.

The chain's CDR3 is CAWDPRDVGDSKNIQYF. The CDR3, as DNA: TGTGCCTGGGATCCTCGGGATGTGGGAGATTCCAAAAACATTCAGTACTTC. The chain links TRBV30 to TRBJ2-4, with a tentative D call TRBD2 (5 bases). The germline V gene has CDR1 GTSNPN and CDR2 SVGIG (reference sequence). The length of the CDR3 is 17 residues. Trimming pared 5 bases from V and 2 bases from J, leaving 22 bases between.

This clone has just one count. The chain has TRBV7-9 and TRBJ2-7, with D tentatively TRBD1 or TRBD2 (7 bases each). Trimming took 3 bases from V and 5 from J, leaving 20 bases between them. The CDR3 covers 16 residues. Germline CDR1 is SEHNR and CDR2 is FQNEAQ (reference sequence). CDR3: CASSLKGEGARHEQYF. CDR3 bases: TGTGCCAGCAGCTTGAAGGGGGAGGGGGCGCGCCACGAGCAGTACTTC. Using reference TRBV7-9 and TRBJ2-7 for the parts outside the CDR3, the full variable domain is DTGVSQNPRHKITKRGQNVTFRCDPISEHNRLYWYRQTLGQGPEFLTYFQNEAQLEKSRLLSDRFSAERPKGSFSTLEIQRTEQGDSAMYLCASSLKGEGARHEQYFGPGTRLTVT.

The gene calls are TRBV19 and TRBJ1-4; no firm D call. The CDR3 loop spans 14 amino acids. Trimming shortened V by 1 base and J by 0 bases, and 3 bases separated the two germline ends. CDR1 LNHDA and CDR2 SQIVND come from the germline V gene (reference sequence). The DNA for the CDR3 is TGTGCCAGTAGTATAGCAACAACTAATGAAAAACTGTTTTTT. It specifies CASSIATTNEKLFF.

The chain uses TRBV4-1 and TRBJ1-4; 9 nucleotides line up with TRBD1. Germline loops: CDR1 MGHRA, CDR2 YSYEKL. CDR3 length: 16 residues. The junction had 8 bases not matched to a gene; V was cut back by 2 bases and J by 7 bases. The CDR3 DNA reads as TGCGCCAGCAGCCAACCTACAGGGGGCGCAGGTGAAAAACTGTTTTTT. Residues: CASSQPTGGAGEKLFF.

The rearrangement links TRBV2 to TRBJ2-7; D could derive from TRBD1 or TRBD2 (5 bases each). V was cut by 8 bases and J by 0 bases, with 11 bases left in between. CDR1 and CDR2 from the germline V gene are SNHLY and FYNNEI. The CDR3 runs 13 residues. Here the CDR3 reads CASRDVSSYEQYF. In DNA form, the CDR3 reads TGTGCCAGCCGGGACGTGAGCTCCTACGAGCAGTACTTC.